This T cell receptor (beta chain) was observed in a study of T cells in Graves' hyperthyroidism and ophthalmopathy (dated by TCRdb to the late 2010s). The study in broad terms: Peripheral blood was sampled at the time of initial diagnosis, prior to any treatment. A discovery cohort of about a hundred patients, approximately 44 with Graves' ophthalmopathy and about 58 with stable Graves' hyperthyroidism, was used to find distinguishing TCR V-J signatures. Prospective prediction of ophthalmopathy was tested in an independent validation cohort of approximately 18 hyperthyroidism patients and 15 to 17 patients who later progressed to ophthalmopathy. For training and testing, the roughly 100 patients in the discovery cohort were randomly divided in a 7:3 ratio. In addition, the study compared T-cell repertoires in thyroid tissue and in blood from roughly six Graves' hyperthyroidism patients. After sampling, hyperthyroidism patients received methimazole starting at 30 mg daily, and ophthalmopathy patients received high-dose intravenous methylprednisolone. The paper describes TCR Vbeta CDR3 sequencing of about 140 peripheral blood samples, made up of 43 ophthalmopathy patients, some 76 hyperthyroidism patients and some 17 progressor patients.

Study-wide conclusions, independent of this receptor: Ophthalmopathy was separated from stable hyperthyroidism by a 13 V-J signature model, with 87.88% sensitivity and about 84% specificity obtained in cross-validation and 80%/75% obtained in testing. During validation, the model predicted progression to ophthalmopathy a median of around 6 months ahead of onset, with more than 55% sensitivity and around 72% specificity. Most expanded thyroid clonotypes (frequency above 0.001) were also detected in blood, suggesting blood repertoires may reflect thyroid immune responses. Sample size was not statistically predetermined, and investigators were not blinded to group allocation.

The CDR3 sequence holds 16 residues, the cysteine and phenylalanine included. Just CDR3 DNA is preserved here, 48 bases in frame from base 1. V lost 5 bases and J lost 3 bases; the stretch between them is 20 bases long. For CDR1 and CDR2, the germline V gene (reference sequence) lists SEHNR and FQNEAQ. This clonotype was detected ten times or more. Its cognate antigen has yet to be identified. It has no much larger one-base neighbor in the sample; base qualities were not kept. Amplification of TCR beta CDR3 regions was carried out from RNA transcripts. For the first round of RT-PCR on the TCR CDR3, the HTBI primer set was used together with the Qiagen OneStep RT-PCR kit. The libraries were constructed in a second round of multiplex PCR and then size-selected and purified. Sequencing of the libraries was done on an Illumina HiSeq2000 using paired-end 100 bp reads. As for the original processing: SOAPnuke was used to process the raw data, removing reads that contained adapters or uncalled bases, had a mean Phred below 15, or lacked an exact match to the constant primer or identifier. COPE v1.2.5 was used to merge high-quality paired reads, and clonotypes were defined as unique nucleotide sequences. MiTCR v1.1 was used to align the clonotypes against IMGT TRBV, TRBD and TRBJ reference segments. Analysis was restricted to V-J combinations with a frequency above 0.0001, which covered about 99% of repertoires. A TCS score was defined as the ratio between F50 (clonal expansion) and ExV (chaos), using BLOSUM62-based TCRdist between CDR3 peptides within each V-J. Welch's t-statistics and random forest reduced several hundred V-J features to about 12, which were used in a naive Bayes classifier (R e1071). TCRdb reworked the public reads: Q25 trimming with fastp, MiXCR clone assembly, productive beta chains retained. Every CDR3 protein is listed once, alongside the most common genes and DNA of its rows. Here the V and J calls rest on TCRdb's processing, not on the authors' analysis. Across this sample there are approximately 620,000 distinct CDR3 sequences, with roughly 14% seen only once. The top ten constitute less than 6% of the sample.

Hyperthyroidism patients were aged 18 to 65 years and newly diagnosed, with disease duration of less than 2 months. Patients with uncontrolled infections, other autoimmune diseases, pregnancy or lactation were excluded. Diagnoses were established on the basis of clinical symptoms, serum thyroxine and TRAb, thyroid ultrasound, and orbital computed tomography. Blood from progressor patients was drawn when they were first diagnosed with hyperthyroidism, before any ophthalmopathy symptoms appeared. PBMCs were isolated from approximately 10 ml of fresh peripheral blood by Ficoll-Paque density gradient centrifugation. Progressor patients were initially diagnosed with Graves' hyperthyroidism and developed ophthalmopathy during follow-up. Trizol reagent was used to extract total RNA, and RNA quality was then checked on an Agilent 2100 Bioanalyzer.

Sequencing was carried out using blood. This clonotype was obtained from a woman aged 25 to 39 with Graves' hyperthyroidism that later progressed to Graves' ophthalmopathy. The rearranged segments are TRBV7-9 and TRBJ2-7; the D match is possibly TRBD1 or TRBD2, with 7 bases aligned in each. Read as DNA, the sequence is TGTGCCAGCAGCCCTTGGACAGGCGGGGACTACTACGAGCAGTACTTC. Translated, it reads CASSPWTGGDYYEQYF.